One and the same sample provided the 3 T cell receptor beta chains below, sequenced in a study of monozygotic twins with inflammatory bowel disease. TCRdb re-called the 5' RACE reads and catalogs CDR3 proteins one per entry, DNA excluded. The listing records about 300,000 distinct CDR3 sequences. Sample: blood. The receptors come from a human donor with ulcerative colitis or Crohn's disease, or a healthy co-twin of an affected twin (not recorded which).

V is TRBV7-9 and J is TRBJ1-6; the D gene TCRdb calls, TRBD1, cannot be checked with no DNA. CDR1 and CDR2 (germline): SEHNR, FQNEAQ (reference sequence). This CDR3 comprises 13 residues. The CDR3 reads CASSPLWDSPLHF.

J is TRBJ2-3 and V is TRBV7-9; without DNA, the TCRdb call of TRBD1 cannot be checked. The CDR3 contains 15 residues. CDR1 is SEHNR and CDR2 is FQNEAQ in the germline V gene (reference sequence). The CDR3: CASTISGGAADTQYF.

V is TRBV3-1 and J is TRBJ2-2; TCRdb's D call of TRBD2 is untestable without DNA. The germline CDR1 and CDR2 sequences are LGHDT and YNNKEL (reference sequence). This CDR3 comprises 16 residues. CDR3: CASSLLAGVRTGELFF.